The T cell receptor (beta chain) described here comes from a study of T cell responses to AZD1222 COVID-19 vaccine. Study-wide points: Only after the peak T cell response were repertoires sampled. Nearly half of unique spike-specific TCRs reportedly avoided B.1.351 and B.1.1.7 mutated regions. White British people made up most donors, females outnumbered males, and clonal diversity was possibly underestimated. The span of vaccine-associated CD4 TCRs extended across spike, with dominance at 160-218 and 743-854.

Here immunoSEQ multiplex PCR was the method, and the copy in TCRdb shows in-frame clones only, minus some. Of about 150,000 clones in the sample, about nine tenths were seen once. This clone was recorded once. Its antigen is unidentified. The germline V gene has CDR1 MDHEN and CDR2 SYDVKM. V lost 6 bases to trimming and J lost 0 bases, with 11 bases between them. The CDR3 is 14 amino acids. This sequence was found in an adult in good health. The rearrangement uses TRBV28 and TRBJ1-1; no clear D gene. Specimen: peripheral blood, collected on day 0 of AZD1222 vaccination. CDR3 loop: CASSLQSLNTEAFF. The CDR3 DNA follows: TGTGCCAGCAGCCTACAGTCTTTGAACACTGAAGCTTTCTTT.